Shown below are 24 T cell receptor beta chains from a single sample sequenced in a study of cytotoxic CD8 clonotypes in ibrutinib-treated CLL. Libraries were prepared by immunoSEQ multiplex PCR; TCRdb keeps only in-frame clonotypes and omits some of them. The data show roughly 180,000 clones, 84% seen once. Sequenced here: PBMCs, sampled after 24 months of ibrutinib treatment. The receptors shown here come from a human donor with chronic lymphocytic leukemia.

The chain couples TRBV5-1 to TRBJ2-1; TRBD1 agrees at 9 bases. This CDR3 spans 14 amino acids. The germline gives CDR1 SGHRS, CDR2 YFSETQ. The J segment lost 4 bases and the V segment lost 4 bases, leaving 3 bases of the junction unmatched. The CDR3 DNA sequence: TGCGCCAGCAGCCCGACAGGGGGATACAATGAGCAGTTCTTC. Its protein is CASSPTGGYNEQFF.

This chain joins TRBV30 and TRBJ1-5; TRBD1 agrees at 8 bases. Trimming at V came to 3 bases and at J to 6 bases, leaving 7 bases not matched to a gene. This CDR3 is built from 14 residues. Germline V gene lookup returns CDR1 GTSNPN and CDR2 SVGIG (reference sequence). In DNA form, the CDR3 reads TGTGCCTGGAGCCCCGACAGGGGAGGTCAGCCCCAGCATTTT. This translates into CAWSPDRGGQPQHF.

The CDR3: CASSRDSSNQPQHF. CDR3 DNA sequence: TGTGCCAGCAGTCGGGACAGTAGCAATCAGCCCCAGCATTTT. The gene calls are TRBV6-5 and TRBJ1-5; 7 nucleotides agree with TRBD1. V gave up 5 bases and J gave up 0 bases; unmatched junction bases: 1. This CDR3 spans 14 amino acids. Germline CDR1 is MNHEY and CDR2 is SVGAGI.

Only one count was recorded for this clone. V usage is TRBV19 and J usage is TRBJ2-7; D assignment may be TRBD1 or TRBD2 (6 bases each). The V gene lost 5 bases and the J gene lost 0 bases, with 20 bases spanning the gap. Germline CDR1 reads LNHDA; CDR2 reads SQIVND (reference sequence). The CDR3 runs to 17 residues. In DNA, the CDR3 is TGTGCCAGTAGTTCCTCCTCCGGGGGACACAGCTCCTACGAGCAGTACTTC. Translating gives CASSSSSGGHSSYEQYF.

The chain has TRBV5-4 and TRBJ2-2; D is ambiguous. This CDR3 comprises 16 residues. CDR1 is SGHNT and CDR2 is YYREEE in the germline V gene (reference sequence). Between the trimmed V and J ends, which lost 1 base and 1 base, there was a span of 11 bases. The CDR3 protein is CASSLTVSWNTGELFF. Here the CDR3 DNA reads TGTGCCAGCAGCTTGACAGTATCCTGGAACACCGGGGAGCTGTTTTTT.

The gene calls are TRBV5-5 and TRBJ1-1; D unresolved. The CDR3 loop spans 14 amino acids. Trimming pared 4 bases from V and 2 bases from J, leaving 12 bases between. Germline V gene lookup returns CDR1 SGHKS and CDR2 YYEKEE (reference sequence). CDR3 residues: CASSLESPNTEAFF. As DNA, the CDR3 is TGTGCCAGCAGCCTCGAGTCACCTAACACTGAAGCTTTCTTT.

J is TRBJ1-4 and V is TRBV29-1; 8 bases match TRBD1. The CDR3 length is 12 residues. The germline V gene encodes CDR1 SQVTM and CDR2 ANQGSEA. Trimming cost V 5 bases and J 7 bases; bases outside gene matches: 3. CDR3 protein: CSVQGAGEKLFF. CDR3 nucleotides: TGCAGCGTTCAGGGGGCTGGTGAAAAACTGTTTTTT. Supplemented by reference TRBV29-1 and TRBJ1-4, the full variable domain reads SAVISQKPSRDICQRGTSLTIQCQVDSQVTMMFWYRQQPGQSLTLIATANQGSEATYESGFVIDKFPISRPNLTFSTLTVSNMSPEDSSIYLCSVQGAGEKLFFGSGTQLSVL.

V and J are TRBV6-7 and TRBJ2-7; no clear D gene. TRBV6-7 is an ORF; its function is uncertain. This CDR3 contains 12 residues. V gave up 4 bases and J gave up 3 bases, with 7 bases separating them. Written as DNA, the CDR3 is TGTGCCAGCAGTTCCCACGTCTACGAGCAGTACTTC. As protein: CASSSHVYEQYF.

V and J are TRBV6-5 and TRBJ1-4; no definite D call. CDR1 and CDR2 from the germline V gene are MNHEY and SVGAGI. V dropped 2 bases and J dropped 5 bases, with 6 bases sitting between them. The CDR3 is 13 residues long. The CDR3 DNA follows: TGTGCCAGCAGTTACCGATTAAATGAAAAACTGTTTTTT. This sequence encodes CASSYRLNEKLFF.

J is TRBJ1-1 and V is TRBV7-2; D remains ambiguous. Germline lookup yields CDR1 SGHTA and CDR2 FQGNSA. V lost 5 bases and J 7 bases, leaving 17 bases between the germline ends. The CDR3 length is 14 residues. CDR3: CASSVARASHEAFF. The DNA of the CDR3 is TGTGCCAGCAGCGTCGCCCGGGCCTCTCATGAAGCTTTCTTT.

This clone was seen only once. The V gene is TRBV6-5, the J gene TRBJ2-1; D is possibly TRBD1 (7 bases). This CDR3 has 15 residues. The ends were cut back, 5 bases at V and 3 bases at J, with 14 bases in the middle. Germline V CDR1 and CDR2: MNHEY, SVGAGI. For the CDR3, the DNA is TGTGCCAGCAGTGCAACCAGGGGGGACTACAATGAGCAGTTCTTC. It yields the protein CASSATRGDYNEQFF.

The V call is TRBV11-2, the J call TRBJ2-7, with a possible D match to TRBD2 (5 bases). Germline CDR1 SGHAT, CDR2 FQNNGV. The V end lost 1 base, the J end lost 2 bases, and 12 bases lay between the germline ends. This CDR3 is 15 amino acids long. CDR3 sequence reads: CASSLGPPGTYEQYF. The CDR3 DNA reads TGTGCCAGCAGCTTAGGGCCCCCGGGAACCTACGAGCAGTACTTC.

The CDR3 region has the DNA TGTGCCAGCAGTACGAGGACTGAAGCTTTCTTT. It codes for CASSTRTEAFF. The rearrangement uses TRBV6-5 and TRBJ1-1; D uncertain. The CDR3 is made up of 11 amino acids. V was shortened by 5 bases and J by 5 bases, with 6 bases between the two germline ends. Germline CDR1 MNHEY, CDR2 SVGAGI.

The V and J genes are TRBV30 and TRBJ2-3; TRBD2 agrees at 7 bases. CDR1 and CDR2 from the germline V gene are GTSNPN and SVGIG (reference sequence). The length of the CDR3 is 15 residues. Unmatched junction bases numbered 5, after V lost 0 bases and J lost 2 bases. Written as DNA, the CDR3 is TGTGCCTGGAGTGTACAGCGGGGTTCCACAGATACGCAGTATTTT. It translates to CAWSVQRGSTDTQYF.

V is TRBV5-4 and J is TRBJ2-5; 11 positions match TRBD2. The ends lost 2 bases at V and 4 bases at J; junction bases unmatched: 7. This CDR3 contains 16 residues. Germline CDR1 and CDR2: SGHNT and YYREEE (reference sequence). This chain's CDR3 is CASSLELAGGRETQYF. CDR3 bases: TGTGCCAGCAGCTTAGAGCTAGCGGGGGGCCGAGAGACCCAGTACTTC. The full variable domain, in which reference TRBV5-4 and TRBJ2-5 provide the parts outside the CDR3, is ETGVTQSPTHLIKTRGQQVTLRCSSQSGHNTVSWYQQALGQGPQFIFQYYREEENGRGNFPPRFSGLQFPNYSSELNVNALELDDSALYLCASSLELAGGRETQYFGPGTRLLVL.

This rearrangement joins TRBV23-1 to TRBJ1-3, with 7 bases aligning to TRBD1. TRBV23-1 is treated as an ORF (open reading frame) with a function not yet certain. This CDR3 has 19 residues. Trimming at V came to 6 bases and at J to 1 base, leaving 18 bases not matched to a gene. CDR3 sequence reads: CASSRNPPIQGGSGNTIYF. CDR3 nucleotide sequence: TGCGCCAGCAGCCGCAACCCCCCAATCCAGGGGGGTTCTGGAAACACCATATATTTT.

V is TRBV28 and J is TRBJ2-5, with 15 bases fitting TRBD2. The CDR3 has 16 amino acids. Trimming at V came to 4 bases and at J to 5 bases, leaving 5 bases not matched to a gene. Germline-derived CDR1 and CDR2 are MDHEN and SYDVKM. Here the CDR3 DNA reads TGTGCCAGCAGTTCCCCAGGACTAGCGGGAGGGGAGACCCAGTACTTC. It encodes CASSSPGLAGGETQYF. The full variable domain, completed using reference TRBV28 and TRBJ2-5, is DVKVTQSSRYLVKRTGEKVFLECVQDMDHENMFWYRQDPGLGLRLIYFSYDVKMKEKGDIPEGYSVSREKKERFSLILESASTNQTSMYLCASSSPGLAGGETQYFGPGTRLLVL.

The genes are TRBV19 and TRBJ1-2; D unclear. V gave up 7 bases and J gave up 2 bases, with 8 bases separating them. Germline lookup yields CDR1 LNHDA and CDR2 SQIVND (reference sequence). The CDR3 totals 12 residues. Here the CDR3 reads CASTPRNYGYTF. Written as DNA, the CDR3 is TGTGCCAGTACCCCGAGGAACTATGGCTACACCTTC.

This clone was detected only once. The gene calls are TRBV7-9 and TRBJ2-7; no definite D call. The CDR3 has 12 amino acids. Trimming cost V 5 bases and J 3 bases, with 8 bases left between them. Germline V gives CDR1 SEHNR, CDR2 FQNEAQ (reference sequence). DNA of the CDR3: TGTGCCAGCAGCCCGGACGGCTACGAGCAGTACTTC. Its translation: CASSPDGYEQYF.

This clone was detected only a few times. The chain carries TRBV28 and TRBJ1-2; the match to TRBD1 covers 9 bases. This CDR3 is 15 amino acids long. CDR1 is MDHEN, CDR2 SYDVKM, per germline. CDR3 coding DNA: TGTGCAAGCTTGGTTGGAGGACAGGGGAACTATGGCTACACCTTC. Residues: CASLVGGQGNYGYTF.

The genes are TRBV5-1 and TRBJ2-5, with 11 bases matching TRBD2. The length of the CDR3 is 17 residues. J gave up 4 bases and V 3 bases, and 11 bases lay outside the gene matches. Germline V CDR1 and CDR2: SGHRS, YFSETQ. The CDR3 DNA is TGCGCCAGCAGCTCCCTAGCGGGGGGCCCGAACACAGAGACCCAGTACTTC. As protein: CASSSLAGGPNTETQYF.

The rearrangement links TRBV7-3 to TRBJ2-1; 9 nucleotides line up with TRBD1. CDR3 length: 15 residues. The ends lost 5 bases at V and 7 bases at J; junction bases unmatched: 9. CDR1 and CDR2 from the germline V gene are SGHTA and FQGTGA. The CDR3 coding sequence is TGTGCCAGCAGCAAAAACAGGGACAGGGTTAATGAGCAGTTCTTC. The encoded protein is CASSKNRDRVNEQFF.

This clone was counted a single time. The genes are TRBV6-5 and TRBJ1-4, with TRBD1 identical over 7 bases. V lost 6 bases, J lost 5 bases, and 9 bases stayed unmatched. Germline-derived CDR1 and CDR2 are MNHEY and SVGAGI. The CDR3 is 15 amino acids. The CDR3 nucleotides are TGTGCCAGCAGAGACAGGGTCAATGAGAATGAAAAACTGTTTTTT. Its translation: CASRDRVNENEKLFF.

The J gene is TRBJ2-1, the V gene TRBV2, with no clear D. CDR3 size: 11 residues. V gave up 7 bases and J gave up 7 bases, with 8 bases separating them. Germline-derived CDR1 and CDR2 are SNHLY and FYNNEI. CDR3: CASIQWNEQFF. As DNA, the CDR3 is TGTGCCAGCATCCAGTGGAATGAGCAGTTCTTC.